This is a list of T cell receptor beta chains from one sample in a study of blood T cell repertoires in COVID-19. Sequencing used immunoSEQ multiplex PCR; TCRdb keeps in-frame clones, though not all of them. Of more than 95,000 clones listed, about 80% are singletons. The sequenced material came from peripheral blood. These receptors were taken from a woman aged 45-59 years with acute or convalescent COVID-19. Both conserved end residues are part of each CDR3. Fields, in order: J gene, V gene, D gene, clone size, CDR3 DNA, CDR3 protein. A D gene is named only where the DNA matches it firmly. Clone size is given for some rows only: seen once, a few or many times, or a class if the clone is expanded.

j_call: TRBJ1-6
v_call: TRBV6-4
d_call: .
clone_size: .
cdr3_nt: TGTGCCAGCAGTGAGGCCAGGAATTCACCCCTCCACTTT
cdr3_aa: CASSEARNSPLHF

j_call: TRBJ2-3
v_call: TRBV21-1
d_call: .
clone_size: .
cdr3_nt: TGTGCCAGCAGCTCTCGACAGGGTACCTGCACAGATACGCAGTATTTT
cdr3_aa: CASSSRQGTCTDTQYF

j_call: TRBJ2-5
v_call: TRBV29-1
d_call: .
clone_size: .
cdr3_nt: TGCATTTGCTGGGCCCAAGAGACCCAGTACTTC
cdr3_aa: CICWAQETQYF

j_call: TRBJ2-1
v_call: TRBV5-1
d_call: .
clone_size: many
cdr3_nt: TGCGCCAGCAGCTCGACAGGATTCTACAATGAGCAGTTCTTC
cdr3_aa: CASSSTGFYNEQFF

j_call: TRBJ2-2
v_call: TRBV3-1/TRBV3-2
d_call: .
clone_size: .
cdr3_nt: TGTGCCAGCGGGCGGGGGCCCCGGACCGGGGAGCTGTTTTTT
cdr3_aa: CASGRGPRTGELFF

j_call: TRBJ2-7
v_call: TRBV7-9
d_call: .
clone_size: few
cdr3_nt: TGTGCCAGCAGCTTAGGAGAACCGAGACAGTACTTC
cdr3_aa: CASSLGEPRQYF

j_call: TRBJ2-1
v_call: TRBV19
d_call: TRBD2
clone_size: .
cdr3_nt: TGTGCCAGTAGTCCAGGACTAGCCCAGTTCTTC
cdr3_aa: CASSPGLAQFF

j_call: TRBJ2-1
v_call: TRBV10-3
d_call: .
clone_size: .
cdr3_nt: TGTGCCATCAGCTTAGCGGAGGTTCCCAATGAGCAGTTCTTC
cdr3_aa: CAISLAEVPNEQFF

j_call: TRBJ1-2
v_call: TRBV10-3
d_call: .
clone_size: once
cdr3_nt: TGTGCCATCACCCACAACAGGGACTATGGCTACACCTTC
cdr3_aa: CAITHNRDYGYTF

j_call: TRBJ2-1
v_call: TRBV10-3
d_call: .
clone_size: few
cdr3_nt: TGTGCCATCAGTGAGATGTGGGGCTCTGGGAATGAGCAGTTCTTC
cdr3_aa: CAISEMWGSGNEQFF

j_call: TRBJ1-2
v_call: TRBV5-5
d_call: .
clone_size: .
cdr3_nt: TGTGCCAGCAGCATACTAGGAGTGTATGGCTACACCTTC
cdr3_aa: CASSILGVYGYTF

j_call: TRBJ1-5
v_call: TRBV15
d_call: .
clone_size: few
cdr3_nt: TGTGCCACCAGCAGATCTTCCAATCAGCCCCAGCATTTT
cdr3_aa: CATSRSSNQPQHF

j_call: TRBJ2-1
v_call: TRBV5-1
d_call: .
clone_size: .
cdr3_nt: TGCGCCAGCAGCCAAGGGGGGACAGAATACAATGAGCAGTTCTTC
cdr3_aa: CASSQGGTEYNEQFF

j_call: TRBJ2-6
v_call: TRBV6-1
d_call: TRBD1
clone_size: few
cdr3_nt: TGTGCCAGCAGTGATGAGTCCGGGACAGGAATTACTGGGGCCAACGTCCTGACTTTC
cdr3_aa: CASSDESGTGITGANVLTF

j_call: TRBJ1-3
v_call: TRBV30
d_call: .
clone_size: .
cdr3_nt: TGTGCCTGGACAGACAACTCTGGAAACACCATATATTTT
cdr3_aa: CAWTDNSGNTIYF

j_call: TRBJ1-2
v_call: TRBV16
d_call: TRBD1
clone_size: .
cdr3_nt: TGTGCCAGCAGCCAATCCACAGGGGGCTATGGCTACACCTTC
cdr3_aa: CASSQSTGGYGYTF